The 20 T cell receptor beta chains below all came from one sample that was sequenced in a study of immune heterogeneity within non-small cell lung tumors. Genomic DNA from bulk tumor acted as the template, and 600 ng was loaded per sample. Several widely spaced biopsies per primary tumor were taken during surgery. Newly diagnosed with untreated non-small cell lung cancer, the patients underwent curative surgery. A multiplex PCR containing 32 V primers and 13 J primers was used to amplify TCR beta CDR3. TCRdb used MiXCR to reprocess the multiplex PCR reads, holding one entry per CDR3 protein. Here the sample spans some 3,000 distinct CDR3 sequences, about a quarter being singletons. Sample: lung tumor tissue. These receptors all come from a female donor with non-small cell lung cancer.

This chain uses TRBV27 with TRBJ1-1; 9 nucleotides align to TRBD1. The ends lost 6 bases at V and 1 base at J; junction bases unmatched: 9. The CDR3 length is 16 residues. Germline values: CDR1 MNHEY, CDR2 SMNVEV (reference sequence). CDR3: CASSYGTGTRNTEAFF. CDR3 nucleotide sequence: TGTGCCAGCAGCTACGGGACAGGGACCCGGAACACTGAAGCTTTCTTT.

The V call is TRBV20-1, the J call TRBJ2-2; 8 bases map to TRBD1. The CDR3 loop spans 15 amino acids. Germline CDR1 is DFQATT and CDR2 is SNEGSKA (reference sequence). Germline trimming cut 6 bases from V and 1 base from J; bases unmatched to any gene: 7. CDR3 in DNA: TGCAGTGCCCCCAAAGGACAGGGGAACACCGGGGAGCTGTTTTTT. Translated: CSAPKGQGNTGELFF.

V is TRBV7-2 and J is TRBJ1-6; the D gene is possibly TRBD1 (5 bases). V was trimmed by 0 bases and J by 7 bases, leaving 10 bases between them. Germline CDR1 SGHTA, CDR2 FQGNSA. The CDR3 totals 15 residues. CDR3 sequence: CASSLAWGRNSPLHF. The CDR3 nucleotides read TGTGCCAGCAGCTTAGCTTGGGGGAGGAATTCACCCCTCCACTTT. Full variable domain (outside the CDR3, taken from reference TRBV7-2 and TRBJ1-6): GAGVSQSPSNKVTEKGKDVELRCDPISGHTALYWYRQSLGQGLEFLIYFQGNSAPDKSGLPSDRFSAERTGGSVSTLTIQRTQQEDSAVYLCASSLAWGRNSPLHFGNGTRLTVT.

Judged by abundance, this clonotype is medium-sized. The chain has TRBV6-1 and TRBJ2-7; D possibly corresponds to TRBD1 (6 bases). The CDR3 totals 14 residues. With 10 bases removed from V and 5 bases from J, the gap between germline ends came to 21 bases. Germline V lookup: CDR1 MNHNS, CDR2 SASEGT. The CDR3 loop reads CATLWQGRLDEQYF. The CDR3 bases are TGTGCCACTCTTTGGCAGGGGAGATTAGACGAGCAGTACTTC.

Concerning this clonotype itself: With a much larger clone just one base away, this may be a read error. The V gene is TRBV15, the J gene TRBJ1-1; D unresolved. The germline gives CDR1 LNHNV, CDR2 YYDKDF (reference sequence). CDR3 length: 15 residues. V was trimmed by 1 base and J by 5 bases, leaving 14 bases between them. The chain's CDR3 is CATSRVVCIGTEAFF. DNA for the CDR3: TGTGCCACCAGCAGAGTGGTATGTATCGGGACTGAAGCTTTCTTT. The full variable domain, completed using reference TRBV15 and TRBJ1-1, is DAMVIQNPRYQVTQFGKPVTLSCSQTLNHNVMYWYQQKSSQAPKLLFHYYDKDFNNEADTPDNFQSRRPNTSFCFLDIRSPGLGDTAMYLCATSRVVCIGTEAFFGQGTRLTVV.

CDR3 loop: CASRLGQNPSTDTQYF. The CDR3 region has the DNA TGTGCCAGCAGACTCGGACAGAATCCAAGCACAGATACGCAGTATTTT. V gene TRBV6-8 combines with J gene TRBJ2-3, with D tentatively TRBD1 (6 bases). Per the germline V gene, CDR1 is MNHGY and CDR2 is SAAAGT. CDR3 length equals 16 residues. V shed 6 bases and J shed 0 bases, with 16 bases lying between them.

As to this clonotype: A read error is possible here, since a much larger clone lies one base away. The rearrangement uses TRBV7-3 and TRBJ2-7, with TRBD2 matching 7 bases. This CDR3 has 14 residues. The germline V gene has CDR1 SGHTA and CDR2 FQGTGA. CDR3 in DNA: TGTTCCAGCAGCTTAGGCGGGAGCTCCTACGAGCAGTACTTC. This sequence encodes CSSSLGGSSYEQYF.

In this sample, this clonotype turned up a few times. J is TRBJ2-3 and V is TRBV6-1; D is possibly TRBD1 or TRBD2 (5 bases each). The germline V gene encodes CDR1 MNHNS and CDR2 SASEGT. V lost 6 bases and J 0 bases, leaving 19 bases between the germline ends. The CDR3 extends over 17 amino acids. The DNA of the CDR3 is TGTGCCAGCAGACGGGCGCCACACGGGGCCAGCACAGATACGCAGTATTTT. Protein product: CASRRAPHGASTDTQYF.

The chain couples TRBV19 to TRBJ2-1; possibly TRBD1 or TRBD2 for D (5 bases each). Germline V gene data show CDR1 as LNHDA and CDR2 as SQIVND (reference sequence). With 6 bases removed from V and 4 bases from J, the gap between germline ends came to 13 bases. This CDR3 comprises 14 residues. The CDR3 bases are TGTGCCAGTAGCCCCGGGACGGGGTACAATGAGCAGTTCTTC. This codes for CASSPGTGYNEQFF.

V and J are TRBV20-1 and TRBJ2-1; no firm D call. The germline CDR1 and CDR2 sequences are DFQATT and SNEGSKA (reference sequence). There are 14 residues in the CDR3. V lost 0 bases, J lost 5 bases, and 11 bases lay in between. DNA for the CDR3: TGCAGTGCTAGAGATCGAAGGGTAGACAATGAGCAGTTCTTC. Protein sequence: CSARDRRVDNEQFF.

The rearrangement links TRBV9 to TRBJ2-3, with 12 bases fitting TRBD2. This CDR3 has 16 residues. V shed 4 bases, J shed 3 bases, and the junction held 6 bases outside the gene matches. The germline gives CDR1 SGDLS, CDR2 YYNGEE. The CDR3 bases are TGTGCCAGCAGCACAAGACTAGCGGGAGAGACAGATACGCAGTATTTT. Protein sequence: CASSTRLAGETDTQYF.

Judged by abundance, this clonotype is large. The genes are TRBV19 and TRBJ2-7, with 7 bases lining up with TRBD2. Germline values: CDR1 LNHDA, CDR2 SQIVND (reference sequence). The length of the CDR3 is 13 residues. V lost 6 bases, J lost 3 bases, and 5 bases stayed unmatched. CDR3 protein: CASSGRIGYEQYF. The CDR3 DNA sequence: TGTGCCAGTAGCGGGAGGATAGGCTACGAGCAGTACTTC.

This clonotype was observed a handful of times. The chain's CDR3 is CASSQGGYGYTF. CDR3 in DNA: TGTGCCAGCAGCCAAGGAGGCTATGGCTACACCTTC. The chain recombines TRBV3-1 with TRBJ1-2, with D unclear. The CDR3 runs to 12 residues. The germline V gene encodes CDR1 LGHDT and CDR2 YNNKEL (reference sequence). Trimming left V 1 base short and J 4 bases short, with 4 bases between.

This clonotype appeared a few times. The chain has TRBV20-1 and TRBJ1-2; D is possibly TRBD1 (6 bases). The CDR3 totals 14 residues. In germline, CDR1 is DFQATT, CDR2 SNEGSKA (reference sequence). The V end was cut by 5 bases, the J end by 8 bases, with 21 bases between. CDR3 amino acids: CSAGTGTTTNGYTF. The CDR3 nucleotides are TGCAGTGCTGGTACAGGGACTACTACAAACGGCTACACCTTC.

The rearrangement links TRBV30 to TRBJ2-5; D call uncertain. Trimming removed 1 base at V and 1 base at J, with 7 bases between. Germline loops: CDR1 GTSNPN, CDR2 SVGIG (reference sequence). The CDR3 extends over 13 amino acids. The CDR3 bases are TGTGCCTGGAGTGAGGTCCCCCAAGAGACCCAGTACTTC. It codes for CAWSEVPQETQYF. Filled out from reference TRBV30 and TRBJ2-5, the complete variable domain reads SQTIHQWPATLVQPVGSPLSLECTVEGTSNPNLYWYRQAAGRGLQLLFYSVGIGQISSEVPQNLSASRPQDRQFILSSKKLLLSDSGFYLCAWSEVPQETQYFGPGTRLLVL.

This clonotype has just a few counts. The rearrangement joins TRBV7-3 to TRBJ2-3, with D uncertain. V was clipped by 4 bases and J by 2 bases, with 7 bases between them. Per germline, CDR1 SGHTA and CDR2 FQGTGA. The CDR3 is made up of 13 amino acids. The CDR3 nucleotides are TGTGCCAGCAGCTCGGATCCCACAGATACGCAGTATTTT. Its translation is CASSSDPTDTQYF.

This clonotype was detected only a few times. This chain connects TRBV7-9 to TRBJ2-7; D gene uncertain. This CDR3 region has 15 residues. V gave up 1 base and J gave up 5 bases, with 15 bases separating them. Per germline, CDR1 SEHNR and CDR2 FQNEAQ (reference sequence). In DNA form, the CDR3 reads TGTGCCAGCAGCTTAGGACGTGTGAGAGTCGACGAGCAGTACTTC. Protein product: CASSLGRVRVDEQYF.

The rearrangement joins TRBV7-9 to TRBJ2-7; 9 bases align to TRBD2. Germline lookup yields CDR1 SEHNR and CDR2 FQNEAQ (reference sequence). The CDR3 extends over 14 amino acids. Germline trimming cut 3 bases from V and 9 bases from J; bases unmatched to any gene: 9. The CDR3 reads CASSFVLAGNGQYF. In DNA, the CDR3 is TGTGCCAGCAGCTTCGTTCTAGCGGGAAACGGGCAGTACTTC.

This clonotype counts as large. The V gene is TRBV19, the J gene TRBJ2-7; either TRBD1 or TRBD2 may supply D (5 bases each). V was trimmed by 3 bases and J by 7 bases, leaving 13 bases between them. This CDR3 is built from 13 residues. The germline V gene encodes CDR1 LNHDA and CDR2 SQIVND (reference sequence). Here the CDR3 DNA reads TGTGCCAGTAGTATGGGGACGTCGGGTGAGCAGTACTTC. Translated: CASSMGTSGEQYF.

The CDR3 DNA is TGTGCCAGCAGCCTCTGGACTAGCGGGAGAACAGATACGCAGTATTTT. Translation: CASSLWTSGRTDTQYF. This rearrangement joins TRBV7-9 to TRBJ2-3; 13 bases match TRBD2. This CDR3 is built from 16 residues. V shed 5 bases and J 3 bases; nucleotides not matched to a gene: 5. Germline V gene sequence: CDR1 SEHNR, CDR2 FQNEAQ (reference sequence). The full variable domain, with the rest looked up from reference TRBV7-9 and TRBJ2-3, is DTGVSQNPRHKITKRGQNVTFRCDPISEHNRLYWYRQTLGQGPEFLTYFQNEAQLEKSRLLSDRFSAERPKGSFSTLEIQRTEQGDSAMYLCASSLWTSGRTDTQYFGPGTRLTVL.